The 24 T cell receptor beta chains reported below all come from one sample, sequenced in a study of T cell responses to AZD1222 COVID-19 vaccine. Using immunoSEQ multiplex PCR, the repertoire was profiled, and TCRdb retains in-frame clones only, with some absent. Of more than 150,000 clones in the sample, 92% were seen once. The sample consisted of peripheral blood, taken 28 days after the second AZD1222 dose. The source of these receptors is an adult who received the AZD1222 COVID-19 vaccine.

The chain has TRBV10-3 and TRBJ1-3; 11 positions agree with TRBD1. The germline gives CDR1 ENHRY, CDR2 SYGVKD. This CDR3 is built from 15 residues. V shed 5 bases and J 4 bases; nucleotides not matched to a gene: 4. The CDR3 here is CAISSDRGLGNTIYF. The CDR3 DNA sequence: TGTGCCATCAGTTCGGACAGGGGGCTAGGAAACACCATATATTTT.

This clone was counted only a few times. The chain uses TRBV12-3 or TRBV12-4 and TRBJ1-1; D remains ambiguous. Trimming pared 3 bases from V and 1 base from J, leaving 6 bases between. This CDR3 is built from 13 residues. DNA for the CDR3: TGTGCCAGCAGTTTTAGCGGGAACACTGAAGCTTTCTTT. This encodes CASSFSGNTEAFF.

This sequence joins TRBV29-1 and TRBJ2-2; 9 bases agree with TRBD1. Germline V gene lookup returns CDR1 SQVTM and CDR2 ANQGSEA. Losses at the gene ends were 4 bases for V and 4 bases for J; bases not matched to a gene: 4. The CDR3 spans 14 residues. The CDR3 DNA is TGCAGCGTTGGAAAGGACAGGGGCACCGGGGAGCTGTTTTTT. Translating gives CSVGKDRGTGELFF.

The chain couples TRBV25-1 to TRBJ2-3; perhaps D is TRBD1 or TRBD2 (7 bases each). Germline V gives CDR1 MGHDK, CDR2 SYGVNS. CDR3 length: 16 amino acids. Trimming took off 5 bases at V and 2 bases at J, with 17 bases between the two ends. DNA of the CDR3: TGTGCCAGCAGTAGAATGACAGGGAGGGACACAGATACGCAGTATTTT. Amino acid sequence: CASSRMTGRDTDTQYF.

This sequence joins TRBV7-9 and TRBJ1-5; D unresolved. The CDR3 consists of 15 residues. Trimming stripped 0 bases from V and 4 bases from J, with 10 bases between. Germline V CDR1 and CDR2: SEHNR, FQNEAQ (reference sequence). The CDR3 spells CASSLAGIGNQPQHF. For the CDR3, the DNA is TGTGCCAGCAGCTTAGCGGGTATCGGGAATCAGCCCCAGCATTTT.

The DNA of the CDR3 is TGTGCCAGCAGCCAAGGGACCCCATGGGCTCCCAACTCCTACGAGCAGTACTTC. It specifies CASSQGTPWAPNSYEQYF. The V and J genes are TRBV14 and TRBJ2-7; D unclear. The ends were cut back, 1 base at V and 0 bases at J, with 19 bases in the middle. Germline lookup yields CDR1 SGHDN and CDR2 FVKESK. This CDR3 is 18 amino acids long.

The genes are TRBV28 and TRBJ1-2; D uncertain. Trimming shortened V by 7 bases and J by 5 bases, and 23 bases separated the two germline ends. The germline V gene has CDR1 MDHEN and CDR2 SYDVKM. The CDR3 is made up of 16 amino acids. The CDR3 sequence is CASTSSGYGVVYGYTF. CDR3 nucleotides: TGTGCCAGCACCTCCTCGGGGTATGGGGTTGTATATGGCTACACCTTC.

The J gene is TRBJ1-3, the V gene TRBV29-1; D gene unclear. V gave up 7 bases and J gave up 2 bases, with 12 bases separating them. The CDR3 totals 13 residues. The germline gives CDR1 SQVTM, CDR2 ANQGSEA. This CDR3 reads CSALTVTGNTIYF. The DNA for the CDR3 is TGCAGCGCCCTGACTGTAACTGGAAACACCATATATTTT.

V gene TRBV6-4 combines with J gene TRBJ2-1; D uncertain. Deletions cut 5 bases from V and 9 bases from J, with 14 bases between. Looked up from germline, CDR1 is MRHNA and CDR2 is SNTAGT. The CDR3 totals 13 residues. CDR3 DNA: TGTGCCAGCAGTCCGGATCTTATGAGTGAGCAGTTCTTC. As protein: CASSPDLMSEQFF.

The chain is built from TRBV7-3 and TRBJ1-4; D ambiguous. The ends were cut back, 0 bases at V and 4 bases at J, with 9 bases in the middle. The CDR3 has 15 residues. In germline, CDR1 is SGHTA, CDR2 FQGTGA. CDR3 DNA sequence: TGTGCCAGCAGCTTAACGGGCTCCCTTAATGAAAAACTGTTTTTT. Amino acid sequence: CASSLTGSLNEKLFF.

In DNA form, the CDR3 reads TGCGCCAGCAGCCCGCGCCCATCGGGGGGGCACTATGGCTACACCTTC. Amino acids: CASSPRPSGGHYGYTF. The V gene is TRBV5-1, the J gene TRBJ1-2; possibly TRBD1 for D (6 bases). The V end was cut by 4 bases, the J end by 3 bases, with 19 bases between. There are 16 residues in the CDR3. The germline gives CDR1 SGHRS, CDR2 YFSETQ.

The chain combines TRBV6-5 with TRBJ1-2, with D uncertain. This CDR3 comprises 14 residues. CDR1 is MNHEY and CDR2 is SVGAGI in the germline V gene. The V gene lost 8 bases and the J gene lost 4 bases, with 17 bases spanning the gap. As DNA, the CDR3 is TGTGCCAGCGGCCTTCCAACAGCTTTCTATGGCTACACCTTC. Amino acids: CASGLPTAFYGYTF.

DNA of the CDR3: TGTGCCAACAGTATCTCTCGTGAGAGCTCCTACAATGAGCAGTTCTTC. Encoded protein: CANSISRESSYNEQFF. The chain uses TRBV11-2 and TRBJ2-1; D not certain. V lost 10 bases, J lost 0 bases, and 19 bases lay in between. Germline V gene lookup returns CDR1 SGHAT and CDR2 FQNNGV. The CDR3 loop spans 16 amino acids.

DNA for the CDR3: TGTGCCAGCAGTGACACTGCTGGGGCCAACGTCCTGACTTTC. This gives the protein CASSDTAGANVLTF. The chain couples TRBV2 to TRBJ2-6; unclear D gene. V lost 3 bases to trimming and J lost 2 bases, with 5 bases between them. The germline gives CDR1 SNHLY, CDR2 FYNNEI. This CDR3 has 14 residues. The full variable domain, with the rest looked up from reference TRBV2 and TRBJ2-6, is EPEVTQTPSHQVTQMGQEVILRCVPISNHLYFYWYRQILGQKVEFLVSFYNNEISEKSEIFDDQFSVERPDGSNFTLKIRSTKLEDSAMYFCASSDTAGANVLTFGAGSRLTVL.

The chain is built from TRBV7-9 and TRBJ2-5; D is unclear. The CDR3 contains 12 residues. Trimming took off 5 bases at V and 3 bases at J, with 7 bases between the two ends. From germline, CDR1 is SEHNR and CDR2 FQNEAQ (reference sequence). For the CDR3, the DNA is TGTGCCAGCAGCCCTACTAAAGAGACCCAGTACTTC. This encodes CASSPTKETQYF. Full variable domain (missing parts from reference TRBV7-9 and TRBJ2-5): DTGVSQNPRHKITKRGQNVTFRCDPISEHNRLYWYRQTLGQGPEFLTYFQNEAQLEKSRLLSDRFSAERPKGSFSTLEIQRTEQGDSAMYLCASSPTKETQYFGPGTRLLVL.

The gene calls are TRBV6-4 and TRBJ1-1; D is unclear. The V gene's germline CDR1 is MRHNA and CDR2 SNTAGT. Trimming removed 10 bases from V and 4 bases from J, with 37 bases in between. This CDR3 has 20 amino acids. The CDR3 coding sequence is TGTGCCACTCCTTTAACGGGGAGGACCTCATCTCCCTCAGCGTTCACTGAAGCTTTCTTT. Amino acid sequence: CATPLTGRTSSPSAFTEAFF.

This clone was seen only once. V is TRBV30 and J is TRBJ2-5; 8 bases agree with TRBD2. V shed 3 bases, J shed 2 bases, and the junction held 8 bases outside the gene matches. Germline V gene data show CDR1 as GTSNPN and CDR2 as SVGIG (reference sequence). The CDR3 totals 15 residues. CDR3 DNA sequence: TGTGCCTGGAGCCGGGGGGGACTACCTCAAGAGACCCAGTACTTC. This sequence encodes CAWSRGGLPQETQYF.

This rearrangement joins TRBV2 to TRBJ2-2, with 12 bases matching TRBD2. Germline V lookup: CDR1 SNHLY, CDR2 FYNNEI. The CDR3 contains 15 residues. The J segment lost 5 bases and the V segment lost 4 bases, leaving 2 bases of the junction unmatched. CDR3 loop: CASSAGLAGTGELFF. CDR3 nucleotides: TGTGCCAGCAGTGCCGGACTAGCGGGGACCGGGGAGCTGTTTTTT.

Turning to this clone: A read error may account for a junction end that differs from germline. The chain uses TRBV6-1 and TRBJ1-5; D is unresolved. This CDR3 is 14 amino acids long. Germline CDR1 MNHNS, CDR2 SASEGT. The CDR3 DNA reads as TGTGCCAGCCGTGAGCAGTGGGGCAATCAGCCCCAGCATTTT. It is translated as CASREQWGNQPQHF.

The chain uses TRBV28 and TRBJ2-5; TRBD1 matches at 9 bases. J gave up 5 bases and V 6 bases, and 7 bases lay outside the gene matches. Looked up from germline, CDR1 is MDHEN and CDR2 is SYDVKM. The CDR3 spans 14 residues. This CDR3 reads CASSLQGALETQYF. Here the CDR3 DNA reads TGTGCCAGCAGCTTACAGGGGGCATTGGAGACCCAGTACTTC.

This clone showed up just once. The J gene is TRBJ1-2, the V gene TRBV7-2, with D unclear. Germline V gene lookup returns CDR1 SGHTA and CDR2 FQGNSA. The CDR3 sequence is 12 residues long. V lost 5 bases and J 3 bases, leaving 7 bases between the germline ends. Here the CDR3 reads CASSPDDYGYTF. CDR3 nucleotides: TGTGCCAGCAGCCCGGACGACTATGGCTACACCTTC.

The chain couples TRBV4-3 to TRBJ1-6; D is possibly TRBD1 (5 bases). Trimming pared 5 bases from V and 15 bases from J, leaving 14 bases between. CDR3 size: 12 residues. Germline CDR1 reads LGHNA; CDR2 reads YSLEER. CDR3 DNA: TGCGCCAGCAGCTTCCGGGACGACGTCCTCCACTTT. Its translation is CASSFRDDVLHF.

V and J are TRBV6-5 and TRBJ1-2, with TRBD1 as a possible D gene (5 bases). CDR3 size: 13 residues. Germline V gene lookup returns CDR1 MNHEY and CDR2 SVGAGI. V gave up 8 bases and J gave up 10 bases, with 20 bases separating them. The DNA for the CDR3 is TGTGCCAGCCATAAGTTAGCGGCGGGGGTCTACACCTTC. Encoded protein: CASHKLAAGVYTF.

The rearrangement uses TRBV6-5 and TRBJ2-5; TRBD1 might be the D (5 bases). In germline, CDR1 is MNHEY, CDR2 SVGAGI. This CDR3 is 13 amino acids long. Deletions cut 6 bases from V and 7 bases from J, with 15 bases between. For the CDR3, the DNA is TGTGCCAGCAGGCCGCGCGCACAGGTGACCCAGTACTTC. Encoded protein: CASRPRAQVTQYF.